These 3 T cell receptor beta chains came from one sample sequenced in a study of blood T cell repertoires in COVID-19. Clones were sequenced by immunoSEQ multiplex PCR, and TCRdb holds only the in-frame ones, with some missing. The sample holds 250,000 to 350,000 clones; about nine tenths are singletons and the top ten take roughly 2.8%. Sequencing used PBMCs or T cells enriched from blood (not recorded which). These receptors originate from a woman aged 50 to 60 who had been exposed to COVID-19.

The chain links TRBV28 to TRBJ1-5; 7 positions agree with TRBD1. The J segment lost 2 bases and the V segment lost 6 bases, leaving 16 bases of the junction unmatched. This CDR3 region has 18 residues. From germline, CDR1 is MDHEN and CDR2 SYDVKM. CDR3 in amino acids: CASSLIWTGRRGNQPQHF. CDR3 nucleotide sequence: TGTGCCAGCAGCCTTATCTGGACAGGCAGGAGGGGCAATCAGCCCCAGCATTTT. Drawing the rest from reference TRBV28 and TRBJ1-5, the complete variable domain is DVKVTQSSRYLVKRTGEKVFLECVQDMDHENMFWYRQDPGLGLRLIYFSYDVKMKEKGDIPEGYSVSREKKERFSLILESASTNQTSMYLCASSLIWTGRRGNQPQHFGDGTRLSIL.

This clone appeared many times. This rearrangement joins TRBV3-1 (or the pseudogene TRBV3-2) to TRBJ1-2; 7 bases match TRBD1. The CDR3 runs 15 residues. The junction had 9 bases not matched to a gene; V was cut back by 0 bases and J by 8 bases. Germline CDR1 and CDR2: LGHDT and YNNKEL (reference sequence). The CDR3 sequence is CASSQDPAGGWGYTF. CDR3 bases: TGTGCCAGCAGCCAAGATCCCGCAGGGGGATGGGGCTACACCTTC.

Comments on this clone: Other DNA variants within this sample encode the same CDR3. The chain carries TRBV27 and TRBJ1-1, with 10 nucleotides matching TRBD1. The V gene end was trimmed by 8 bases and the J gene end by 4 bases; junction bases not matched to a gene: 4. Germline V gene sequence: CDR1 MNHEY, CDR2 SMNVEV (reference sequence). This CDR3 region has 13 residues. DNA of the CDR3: TGTGCCAGCTATAGGACAGGGGGCACTGAAGCTTTCTTT. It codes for CASYRTGGTEAFF.